This T cell receptor (beta chain) comes out of a study of shared clonotypes between healthy human individuals. Whole-study results and caveats: Sequencing depth was a factor that was expected to affect clonotype sharing among donors. Represented diversity, genetic and exposure-history alike, was limited by few donors. The study sampled only blood, and tissue repertoires likely differ.

PCR replicates performed on unsorted PBMC used approximately 310 ng DNA, 25,000 to 35,000 T cell genomes. TCRdb's table, derived via immunoSEQ multiplex PCR, lists solely in-frame clones and lacks some. The table shows roughly 450,000 clones, with 79% occurring only once. CDR3 length: 13 residues. The V and J ends lost 1 base and 8 bases respectively, with 12 bases between them. Germline lookup yields CDR1 SGHDT and CDR2 YYEEEE. Worth noting for this clone: Its antigen is still unknown.

This chain links TRBV5-6 with TRBJ1-2; D remains ambiguous. Sequenced input: PBMCs. This TCR was recovered from a woman in her thirties or forties in good health. Some clones in this sample may be carry-over from other donors' samples. CDR3 residues: CASSLIFSGGYTF. CDR3 in DNA: TGTGCCAGCAGCTTGATCTTTTCAGGCGGCTACACCTTC. The complete variable domain, with remaining parts taken from reference TRBV5-6 and TRBJ1-2, reads DAGVTQSPTHLIKTRGQQVTLRCSPKSGHDTVSWYQQALGQGPQFIFQYYEEEERQRGNFPDRFSGHQFPNYSSELNVNALLLGDSALYLCASSLIFSGGYTFGSGTRLTVV.